This T cell receptor (beta chain) was captured in a study of T-cell memory formation after mild COVID-19. Overall study context: Among the donors, TCR clusters were largely specific to each donor. Study-level results: SARS-CoV-2 specificity was not confirmed for second-wave clones peaking on day 37.

TCRdb reprocessed the 5' RACE reads with MiXCR, giving one entry per CDR3 protein. The sample holds some 150,000 distinct CDR3 sequences; 6% to 7% are singletons and the top ten take roughly 1.9%. This clonotype was seen at least ten times. Its antigen remains unidentified. V shed 6 bases, J shed 2 bases, and the junction held 11 bases outside the gene matches. The CDR3 sequence is 15 residues long. Germline V CDR1 and CDR2: DFQATT, SNEGSKA (reference sequence). The source of this sequence is an adult woman who had mild COVID-19 (a few samples of this study predate the infection). Cell type and time point are not known. The V gene is TRBV20-1, the J gene TRBJ2-7; 9 bases agree with TRBD1. Sequencing was performed on PBMCs or a T cell subset sorted from them (not recorded which). CDR3 DNA sequence: TGCAGTGCCCAACCCATAGACAGGGGGGCCTACGAGCAGTACTTC. It encodes CSAQPIDRGAYEQYF.